This TCR beta chain was found in a study of neoadjuvant anti-PD-1 for oral cavity cancer. About the study: Around day 43, patients without progression received a fourth nivolumab dose before surgery.

TCRdb's table, derived via immunoSEQ multiplex PCR, lists solely in-frame clones and lacks some. The sample comprises approximately 45,000 clones, around 79% of which are singletons, and 4.8% rests with the top ten. The time point was: after neoadjuvant nivolumab, at surgical resection. Cohort: HPV-negative, locally advanced oral cavity squamous cell carcinoma patients. CDR1 and CDR2 from the germline V gene are MNHEY and SMNVEV (reference sequence). The CDR3 covers 15 residues. The trim removed 2 bases at V and 2 bases at J, leaving 0 bases unmatched. The chain links TRBV27 to TRBJ2-5; TRBD2 aligns across 12 bases. The TCR comes from a person between 35 and 79 years old with oral cavity squamous cell carcinoma. This sample comprised PBMCs, obtained after nivolumab (anti-PD-1) treatment. The CDR3, as DNA: TGTGCCAGCAGTTTACTAGCGGGGGGGCAAGAGACCCAGTACTTC. As protein: CASSLLAGGQETQYF.